The clone carrying this T cell receptor beta chain was observed once. Its antigen remains unknown. Profiled with immunoSEQ multiplex PCR; TCRdb holds only in-frame clones, not every one. This repertoire shows over 100,000 clones, about 91% found once; its top ten account for under 0.75%. V dropped 4 bases and J dropped 5 bases, with 17 bases sitting between them. This CDR3 region has 15 residues. The germline V gene has CDR1 SNHLY and CDR2 FYNNEI. The sample originates from a study of siplizumab effects on memory and regulatory T cells. Study conclusions and caveats: Naive T cells appeared more varied than memory cells and looked like key alloresponse contributors. Naive-or-memory phenotypes were unassignable for roughly 75-97% of proliferating CD4+ or CD8+ clones. Siplizumab conditions gave an average of around 70% Treg-derived mappable alloreactive CD4+ clones, versus about 25% for controls.

V usage is TRBV2 and J usage is TRBJ1-2; D is ambiguous. The origin of this receptor is a human donor in good health. The sequencing sample was made of Tregs sorted from blood. The CDR3 spells CASSAELLHFYGYTF. CDR3 bases: TGTGCCAGCAGTGCTGAACTCCTTCACTTTTATGGCTACACCTTC.